The clone carrying this TCR beta chain was found many times. A single record per CDR3 protein comes from TCRdb applying MiXCR to the reads. The sample has some 700,000 distinct CDR3 sequences, less than 40% seen once. The source of the sample is a study of T cell repertoires in cytomegalovirus infection. Across the study: It can be stated that public TCR beta signatures indicated CMV infection as well as a matching HLA type.

This CDR3 has 15 residues. The J segment lost 6 bases and the V segment lost 3 bases, leaving 6 bases of the junction unmatched. Germline V gene sequence: CDR1 SGHTA, CDR2 FQGTGA. This clonotype was sampled from a human donor in good health (CMV status not recorded). Some clones in this sample may be carry-over from other donors' samples. The chain uses TRBV7-3 and TRBJ2-3; 10 nucleotides line up with TRBD2. The specimen was PBMCs. DNA of the CDR3: TGTGCCAGCAGCTTGAGCGGGGGGGCCGGGGATACGCAGTATTTT. It yields the protein CASSLSGGAGDTQYF.